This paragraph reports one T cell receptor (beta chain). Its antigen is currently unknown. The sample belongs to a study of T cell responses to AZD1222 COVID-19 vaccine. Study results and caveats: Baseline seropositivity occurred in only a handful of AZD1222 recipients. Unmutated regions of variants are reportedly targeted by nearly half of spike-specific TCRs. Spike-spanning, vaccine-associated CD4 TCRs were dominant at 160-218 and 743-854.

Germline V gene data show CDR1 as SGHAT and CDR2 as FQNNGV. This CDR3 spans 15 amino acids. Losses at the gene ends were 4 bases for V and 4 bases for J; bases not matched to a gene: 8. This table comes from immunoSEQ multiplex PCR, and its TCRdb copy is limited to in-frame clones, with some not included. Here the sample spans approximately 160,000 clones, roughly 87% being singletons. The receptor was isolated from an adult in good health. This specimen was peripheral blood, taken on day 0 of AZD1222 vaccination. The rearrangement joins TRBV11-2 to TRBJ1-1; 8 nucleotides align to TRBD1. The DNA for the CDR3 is TGTGCCAGCAGCTCAACACAGGGGGGGGTCACTGAAGCTTTCTTT. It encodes CASSSTQGGVTEAFF.